Shown below are 18 T cell receptor beta chains from a single sample sequenced in a study of blood T cell repertoires in COVID-19. This table comes from immunoSEQ multiplex PCR, and its TCRdb copy is limited to in-frame clones, with some not included. The sample includes about 330,000 clones, around 87% of them seen just once. The material sequenced was PBMCs or T cells enriched from blood (not recorded which). These receptors came from a woman under 40 who had recovered from COVID-19.

The V gene is TRBV9, the J gene TRBJ1-6; D remains ambiguous. The germline CDR1 and CDR2 sequences are SGDLS and YYNGEE. V shed 0 bases and J shed 8 bases, with 12 bases lying between them. This CDR3 has 15 amino acids. CDR3 region: CASSVGAYSDSPLHF. CDR3 DNA sequence: TGTGCCAGCAGCGTAGGGGCCTATTCGGATTCACCCCTCCACTTT.

In DNA form, the CDR3 reads TGTGCCAGCAGCTTTTTGAAGGACAGGGGTACTGAAGCTTTCTTT. It translates to CASSFLKDRGTEAFF. The rearrangement links TRBV7-9 to TRBJ1-1, with 9 positions matching TRBD1. Per germline, CDR1 SEHNR and CDR2 FQNEAQ (reference sequence). With V trimmed by 3 bases and J by 5 bases, 7 bases remained unmatched. This CDR3 spans 15 amino acids.

This chain's CDR3 is CASSDFGTGELFF. The DNA for the CDR3 is TGCGCCAGCAGTGATTTCGGCACCGGGGAGCTGTTTTTT. V gene TRBV10-1 combines with J gene TRBJ2-2; D gene unclear. Between the trimmed V and J ends, which lost 3 bases and 4 bases, there was a span of 6 bases. The CDR3 has 13 residues. The V gene's germline CDR1 is WNHNN and CDR2 SYGVQD (reference sequence).

The V and J genes are TRBV7-9 and TRBJ2-5, with D tentatively TRBD2 (5 bases). Per germline, CDR1 SEHNR and CDR2 FQNEAQ (reference sequence). The V end was cut by 6 bases, the J end by 3 bases, with 14 bases between. CDR3 size: 14 residues. The CDR3 DNA sequence: TGTGCCAGCAGTTGGAGGACGGCAGAAGAGACCCAGTACTTC. Amino acid sequence: CASSWRTAEETQYF.

This clone has a handful of counts. The rearrangement uses TRBV6-1 and TRBJ1-4; D not resolved. Per the germline V gene, CDR1 is MNHNS and CDR2 is SASEGT. Trimming took off 1 base at V and 7 bases at J, with 7 bases between the two ends. This CDR3 region has 13 residues. The CDR3 coding sequence is TGTGCCAGCAGTGAAGTCAGATTTGAAAAACTGTTTTTT. As protein: CASSEVRFEKLFF.

The V gene is TRBV9, the J gene TRBJ1-3, with 7 bases identical to TRBD1. V shed 4 bases and J 2 bases; nucleotides not matched to a gene: 9. The CDR3 is 16 amino acids. Germline-derived CDR1 and CDR2 are SGDLS and YYNGEE. The CDR3 DNA reads TGTGCCAGCAGCAGCCGGACAGGAATTACTGGAAACACCATATATTTT. Its protein product is CASSSRTGITGNTIYF.

This chain joins TRBV7-9 and TRBJ1-1; TRBD1 might be the D (6 bases). CDR3 length equals 16 residues. Germline V gene lookup returns CDR1 SEHNR and CDR2 FQNEAQ (reference sequence). The V end was cut by 5 bases, the J end by 0 bases, with 16 bases between. The CDR3 coding sequence is TGTGCCAGCAGCCTTGAAGGGTACAGGGTGAACACTGAAGCTTTCTTT. It yields the protein CASSLEGYRVNTEAFF.

V is TRBV6-6 and J is TRBJ1-2, with a weak D call TRBD1 (5 bases). CDR1 is MNHNY, CDR2 SVGAGI, per germline (reference sequence). V dropped 6 bases and J dropped 0 bases, with 32 bases sitting between them. This CDR3 has 21 amino acids. The CDR3 region is CASSPRGGDGQTRIANYGYTF. CDR3 nucleotides: TGTGCCAGCAGCCCCCGGGGGGGGGACGGCCAAACTAGAATAGCTAACTATGGCTACACCTTC.

V is TRBV19 and J is TRBJ2-7; tentative D call: TRBD1 (6 bases). V was clipped by 4 bases and J by 6 bases, with 25 bases between them. The CDR3 sequence is 17 residues long. Germline-derived CDR1 and CDR2 are LNHDA and SQIVND (reference sequence). The DNA for the CDR3 is TGTGCCAGTAGTACCAGACAGGACTGGGAGTTTTCCCGCGAGCAGTACTTC. Translation gives CASSTRQDWEFSREQYF. Drawing the rest from reference TRBV19 and TRBJ2-7, the complete variable domain is DGGITQSPKYLFRKEGQNVTLSCEQNLNHDAMYWYRQDPGQGLRLIYYSQIVNDFQKGDIAEGYSVSREKKESFPLTVTSAQKNPTAFYLCASSTRQDWEFSREQYFGPGTRLTVT.

The CDR3 protein is CASSPRRDTLLMDTQYF. The CDR3 nucleotides are TGTGCCAGCAGTCCCCGACGGGACACCCTGTTGATGGATACGCAGTATTTT. The gene calls are TRBV27 and TRBJ2-3, with D possibly matching TRBD1 (6 bases). CDR1 and CDR2 (germline): MNHEY, SMNVEV (reference sequence). Trimming took 5 bases from V and 6 from J, leaving 24 bases between them. This CDR3 is 17 amino acids long.

CDR3 loop: CASVRAQGSNEQYF. CDR3 sequence (DNA): TGTGCCAGCGTGAGGGCCCAGGGGAGCAACGAGCAGTACTTC. V and J are TRBV2 and TRBJ2-7, with D possibly matching TRBD1 (6 bases). This CDR3 contains 14 residues. V lost 8 bases to trimming and J lost 5 bases, with 19 bases between them. From germline, CDR1 is SNHLY and CDR2 FYNNEI.

J is TRBJ2-7 and V is TRBV7-2; weak D call: TRBD2 (6 bases). The germline V gene encodes CDR1 SGHTA and CDR2 FQGNSA. This CDR3 has 14 residues. V gave up 2 bases and J gave up 3 bases, with 11 bases separating them. This chain's CDR3 is CASSLWGGDYEQYF. CDR3 coding DNA: TGTGCCAGCAGCTTATGGGGCGGGGACTACGAGCAGTACTTC.

DNA of the CDR3: TGCGCCAGCAGCTTGGCCGGACAGGGGGCCAATGAGCAGTTCTTC. As protein: CASSLAGQGANEQFF. The chain combines TRBV5-1 with TRBJ2-1; 11 bases line up with TRBD1. This CDR3 comprises 15 residues. The V and J ends lost 0 bases and 6 bases, in that order; junction bases with no gene match: 2. Germline CDR1 reads SGHRS; CDR2 reads YFSETQ.

The gene calls are TRBV13 and TRBJ2-5, with D tentatively TRBD2 (7 bases). The length of the CDR3 is 15 residues. V was clipped by 1 base and J by 5 bases, with 14 bases between them. CDR1 is PRHDT and CDR2 is FYEKMQ in the germline V gene (reference sequence). This CDR3 reads CASSLATGGQETQYF. The CDR3 nucleotides read TGTGCCAGCAGCTTAGCGACGGGGGGCCAGGAGACCCAGTACTTC.

This chain joins TRBV19 and TRBJ2-7; weak D call: TRBD1 (6 bases). The CDR3 runs to 15 residues. Germline V gene lookup returns CDR1 LNHDA and CDR2 SQIVND (reference sequence). V dropped 3 bases and J dropped 1 base, with 13 bases sitting between them. DNA of the CDR3: TGTGCCAGTAGTATGGGACAATTAGCATCCTACGAGCAGTACTTC. Protein product: CASSMGQLASYEQYF.

The chain employs TRBV11-2 and TRBJ2-1; TRBD1 aligns across 7 bases. The CDR3 runs 14 residues. Trimming took 5 bases from V and 8 from J; bases not matched to a gene: 9. Germline V gene sequence: CDR1 SGHAT, CDR2 FQNNGV. In DNA, the CDR3 is TGTGCCAGCAGCCGGACAGGTGGTGTCCATGAGCAGTTCTTC. Amino acids: CASSRTGGVHEQFF.

The chain combines TRBV12-5 with TRBJ2-5, with TRBD1 matching over 8 bases. J gave up 5 bases and V 5 bases, and 16 bases lay outside the gene matches. Germline V gene lookup returns CDR1 LGHNT and CDR2 FRNRAP. The CDR3 is 17 residues long. CDR3: CASGMTLGQEKGETQYF. The CDR3 coding sequence is TGTGCTAGTGGTATGACACTGGGACAGGAAAAGGGGGAGACCCAGTACTTC.

The chain is built from TRBV2 and TRBJ1-1; no firm D call. Trimming pared 7 bases from V and 3 bases from J, leaving 15 bases between. Germline V gene sequence: CDR1 SNHLY, CDR2 FYNNEI. This CDR3 has 14 residues. CDR3 DNA sequence: TGTGCCAGCACGACGGCGGGCCAGGACACTGAAGCTTTCTTT. Translated, it gives CASTTAGQDTEAFF.